The next 21 T cell receptor beta chains were all read from a single sample in a study of blood T cell repertoires in COVID-19. Sequenced by immunoSEQ multiplex PCR; TCRdb stores in-frame clones only, minus some. Of about 400,000 clones in the sample, around nine tenths were seen once. The specimen sequenced was PBMCs or T cells enriched from blood (not recorded which). All receptors come from a woman in her 30s who had recovered from COVID-19.

The rearrangement uses TRBV28 and TRBJ2-1, with TRBD2 matching 7 bases. Germline V gene sequence: CDR1 MDHEN, CDR2 SYDVKM. The CDR3 is 16 residues long. Unmatched junction bases numbered 5, after V lost 3 bases and J lost 0 bases. CDR3: CASSFGASGSYNEQFF. The CDR3 nucleotides are TGTGCCAGCAGTTTTGGAGCTAGCGGCTCCTACAATGAGCAGTTCTTC.

The chain links TRBV24-1 to TRBJ2-5; 8 nucleotides line up with TRBD2. The CDR3 runs to 16 residues. Germline V gives CDR1 KGHDR, CDR2 SFDVKD. Trimming cost V 3 bases and J 4 bases; bases outside gene matches: 9. The CDR3 here is CATSDQSGSGGETQYF. DNA of the CDR3: TGTGCCACCAGTGATCAAAGCGGGAGTGGCGGAGAGACCCAGTACTTC.

CDR3 sequence: CASTGPGPTYGYTF. The CDR3 DNA is TGTGCCAGCACGGGCCCAGGGCCGACCTATGGCTACACCTTC. The chain recombines TRBV28 with TRBJ1-2, with D perhaps matching TRBD1 (5 bases). Trimming left V 7 bases short and J 4 bases short, with 16 bases between. CDR3 length equals 14 residues. CDR1 MDHEN and CDR2 SYDVKM come from the germline V gene.

The chain links TRBV7-9 to TRBJ2-1; the match to TRBD1 covers 8 bases. V lost 5 bases to trimming and J lost 3 bases; unmatched junction nucleotides: 12. Germline V gene data show CDR1 as SEHNR and CDR2 as FQNEAQ (reference sequence). The CDR3 has 17 amino acids. This chain's CDR3 is CASSMGQAMMYYNEQFF. For the CDR3, the DNA is TGTGCCAGCAGCATGGGACAGGCGATGATGTACTACAATGAGCAGTTCTTC.

This clone was found a few times. CDR3 region: CATSTRVTGYGYTF. Here the CDR3 DNA reads TGTGCCACCAGCACGCGGGTCACTGGCTATGGCTACACCTTC. The chain carries TRBV15 and TRBJ1-2; D is uncertain. CDR1 is LNHNV and CDR2 is YYDKDF in the germline V gene (reference sequence). The CDR3 extends over 14 amino acids. The V end lost 4 bases, the J end lost 4 bases, and 13 bases lay between the germline ends.

The chain has TRBV5-6 and TRBJ1-6; 7 positions match TRBD1. The CDR3 has 14 amino acids. After removal of 5 bases from V and 11 bases from J, the junction contained 10 bases not matched to a gene. Per germline, CDR1 SGHDT and CDR2 YYEEEE. CDR3 in DNA: TGTGCCAGCAGGAGGACAGGTCGGGACACACCCCTCCACTTT. Its translation: CASRRTGRDTPLHF.

The chain couples TRBV12-2 to TRBJ2-3; TRBD2 is the table's D call and was not checked against the DNA. TRBV12-2 is classified as a pseudogene. The CDR3 covers 12 residues. CDR3 DNA: TGTGCAAGTCGCTTTCGACTAGTGTCCCGATATTTT. Translation: CASRFRLVSRYF.

The chain joins TRBV30 to TRBJ1-2; D not certain. The CDR3 is made up of 13 amino acids. Germline CDR1 and CDR2: GTSNPN and SVGIG (reference sequence). The V gene lost 4 bases and the J gene lost 1 base, with 10 bases spanning the gap. CDR3 nucleotide sequence: TGTGCCTGGATTGGTAGTGTTAACTATGGCTACACCTTC. It translates to CAWIGSVNYGYTF.

This clone turned up a few times. The CDR3 loop is CASSSGQGVWREGLNEQFF. For the CDR3, the DNA is TGTGCCAGCAGCTCCGGACAGGGGGTGTGGCGGGAGGGCCTCAATGAGCAGTTCTTC. The rearrangement links TRBV7-9 to TRBJ2-1, with a tentative D call TRBD1 (10 bases). The CDR3 runs 19 residues. Germline V gene data show CDR1 as SEHNR and CDR2 as FQNEAQ (reference sequence). Between the trimmed V and J ends, which lost 4 bases and 6 bases, there was a span of 28 bases. Looking up the rest from reference TRBV7-9 and TRBJ2-1 gives the full variable domain: DTGVSQNPRHKITKRGQNVTFRCDPISEHNRLYWYRQTLGQGPEFLTYFQNEAQLEKSRLLSDRFSAERPKGSFSTLEIQRTEQGDSAMYLCASSSGQGVWREGLNEQFFGPGTRLTVL.

The genes are TRBV30 and TRBJ1-6; a possible D gene is TRBD1 (5 bases). There are 14 residues in the CDR3. V lost 5 bases and J lost 4, with 12 bases in between. Germline CDR1 is GTSNPN and CDR2 is SVGIG (reference sequence). In DNA, the CDR3 is TGTGCCTGGGCCGGTCGGGGGTATAATTCACCCCTCCACTTT. Its translation is CAWAGRGYNSPLHF. The variable domain in full, completed from reference TRBV30 and TRBJ1-6, reads SQTIHQWPATLVQPVGSPLSLECTVEGTSNPNLYWYRQAAGRGLQLLFYSVGIGQISSEVPQNLSASRPQDRQFILSSKKLLLSDSGFYLCAWAGRGYNSPLHFGNGTRLTVT.

This clone turned up a few times. The chain recombines TRBV19 with TRBJ2-7; D possibly corresponds to TRBD1 (7 bases). Trimming removed 5 bases from V and 3 bases from J, with 14 bases in between. The CDR3 spans 14 residues. Germline CDR1 and CDR2: LNHDA and SQIVND (reference sequence). The CDR3 here is CASSSQGGGYEQYF. As DNA, the CDR3 is TGTGCCAGTAGTTCCCAGGGGGGTGGCTACGAGCAGTACTTC.

The chain employs TRBV19 and TRBJ2-3, with TRBD2 matching 12 bases. Per germline, CDR1 LNHDA and CDR2 SQIVND (reference sequence). CDR3 length: 17 amino acids. With 2 bases clipped from V and 4 bases from J, the junction kept 7 bases outside the gene matches. CDR3 sequence reads: CASSIRTSGTGADTQYF. DNA for the CDR3: TGTGCCAGTAGTATAAGGACTAGCGGGACGGGCGCAGATACGCAGTATTTT.

This clone has a handful of counts. The chain employs TRBV25-1 and TRBJ1-4; 10 nucleotides line up with TRBD1. Germline CDR1 is MGHDK and CDR2 is SYGVNS. The length of the CDR3 is 14 residues. Trimming at V came to 5 bases and at J to 8 bases, leaving 5 bases not matched to a gene. In DNA form, the CDR3 reads TGTGCCAGCAGTCGACAGGGGGCTGGAGAAAAACTGTTTTTT. Translated: CASSRQGAGEKLFF.

The chain couples TRBV9 to TRBJ1-1; D gene uncertain. Germline CDR1 SGDLS, CDR2 YYNGEE. Trimming took off 7 bases at V and 4 bases at J, with 14 bases between the two ends. The CDR3 is 13 residues long. In DNA, the CDR3 is TGTGCCAGCGGTGGGGAGTCGCCCACTGAAGCTTTCTTT. Translation: CASGGESPTEAFF.

The chain has TRBV7-2 and TRBJ1-5; D might be TRBD1 (5 bases). The V end lost 2 bases, the J end lost 6 bases, and 8 bases lay between the germline ends. The CDR3 spans 13 residues. The germline V gene encodes CDR1 SGHTA and CDR2 FQGNSA. Written as DNA, the CDR3 is TGTGCCAGCAGCTTAAGGGGCCGTCAGCCCCAGCATTTT. This codes for CASSLRGRQPQHF.

The V and J genes are TRBV24-1 and TRBJ2-3; no definite D call. Trimming shortened V by 5 bases and J by 6 bases, and 8 bases separated the two germline ends. Germline V lookup: CDR1 KGHDR, CDR2 SFDVKD. The CDR3 runs 12 residues. In DNA, the CDR3 is TGTGCCACCAGTGTCCTGGAGGATACGCAGTATTTT. This sequence encodes CATSVLEDTQYF.

This chain uses TRBV4-1 with TRBJ2-7, with a weak D call TRBD1 (5 bases). This CDR3 has 13 amino acids. V was shortened by 1 base and J by 5 bases, with 9 bases between the two germline ends. The germline gives CDR1 MGHRA, CDR2 YSYEKL. The CDR3 loop is CASSQVLGDEQYF. In nucleotides, the CDR3 is TGCGCCAGCAGCCAAGTTTTAGGGGACGAGCAGTACTTC.

The genes are TRBV27 and TRBJ2-7; 12 nucleotides match TRBD1. The CDR3 is made up of 14 amino acids. V was clipped by 8 bases and J by 4 bases; unmatched bases: 6. CDR1 and CDR2 (germline): MNHEY, SMNVEV (reference sequence). CDR3 protein: CASGMGQGAYEQYF. The CDR3 DNA sequence: TGTGCCAGCGGTATGGGACAGGGGGCTTACGAGCAGTACTTC.

The chain links TRBV20-1 to TRBJ1-6; D is unclear. There are 16 residues in the CDR3. The V end lost 3 bases, the J end lost 0 bases, and 12 bases lay between the germline ends. CDR1 and CDR2 (germline): DFQATT, SNEGSKA (reference sequence). CDR3 amino acids: CSASPGPSSYNSPLHF. The CDR3 DNA reads as TGCAGTGCTAGTCCTGGGCCGAGCTCCTATAATTCACCCCTCCACTTT.

The chain links TRBV28 to TRBJ1-2; perhaps TRBD1 as D (6 bases). Trimming removed 6 bases from V and 4 bases from J, with 15 bases in between. From germline, CDR1 is MDHEN and CDR2 SYDVKM. CDR3 length equals 14 residues. CDR3 loop: CASSRGGDGYGYTF. The CDR3, as DNA: TGTGCCAGCAGCCGTGGGGGCGACGGCTATGGCTACACCTTC.

This chain uses TRBV19 with TRBJ2-1, with a tentative D call TRBD1 (6 bases). In germline, CDR1 is LNHDA, CDR2 SQIVND (reference sequence). The CDR3 is made up of 19 amino acids. Trimming shortened V by 5 bases and J by 2 bases, and 25 bases separated the two germline ends. As DNA, the CDR3 is TGTGCCAGTAGTCTCATCCTGCAGGGGCCCTCATCTACCTACAATGAGCAGTTCTTC. Translating it yields CASSLILQGPSSTYNEQFF.